The present T cell receptor (beta chain) was sequenced within a study of T cell repertoires in cytomegalovirus infection. Germline CDR1 is SGHRS and CDR2 is YFSETQ. The CDR3 is 15 amino acids. V shed 2 bases, J shed 2 bases, and the junction held 3 bases outside the gene matches. With respect to this clonotype: The antigen remains undetermined.

Via MiXCR, TCRdb re-called the reads, giving one row per CDR3 protein. The repertoire consists of fewer than 900,000 distinct CDR3 sequences, with approximately 32% occurring once and the leading ten covering approximately 14%. This material consisted of cultured CD8+ T cells from PBMCs, taken from culture after CMV antigen stimulation. The sequence came from a human donor in good health (CMV status not recorded). Some clones in this sample may be carry-over from other donors' samples. J is TRBJ2-7 and V is TRBV5-1; 11 bases align to TRBD2. The CDR3 region is CASSFGTSGTYEQYF. Here the CDR3 DNA reads TGCGCCAGCAGCTTCGGGACTAGCGGTACCTACGAGCAGTACTTC.